A selection of T cell receptor beta chains follows, all from one sample in a study of T cells expressing NK-cell markers. With the 5' RACE reads reprocessed, TCRdb shows one record per CDR3 protein and no DNA. The table counts a few hundred thousand distinct CDR3 sequences; roughly 5.5% lies in the top ten. Sequencing was done on a sample of blood T cells: a sorted CD56 or NKG2C T cell subset, CD4+ or CD8+ T cells, or bulk PBMC T cells (not recorded which). The source is a man aged 18-70 years in good health. Both conserved end residues are part of each CDR3.

J gene | V gene | CDR3 protein
TRBJ1-1 | TRBV12-3/TRBV12-4 | CASSSAQGIMNTEAFF
TRBJ2-7 | TRBV12-3/TRBV12-4 | CASRPGGAYEQYF
TRBJ2-1 | TRBV28 | CASSLRGAGNEQFF
TRBJ1-6 | TRBV27 | CASSLRTGNSPLHF
TRBJ2-7 | TRBV20-1 | CSALPLGLEFYEQYF
TRBJ2-2 | TRBV6-1 | CASHPAQTGELFF
TRBJ2-2 | TRBV21-1 | CASSKDVLRERDFTGELFF
TRBJ2-5 | TRBV4-1 | CASSQEIPPQETQYF
TRBJ2-7 | TRBV5-1 | CASTKAVQDAEQYF
TRBJ1-1 | TRBV7-9 | CASSLLQGLNTEAFF
TRBJ2-7 | TRBV12-3/TRBV12-4 | CASPSPGQGLREQYF
TRBJ2-1 | TRBV18 | CASSPLSLGGNEQFF
TRBJ2-1 | TRBV3-1 | CASSLKALLWEQFF
TRBJ2-7 | TRBV20-1 | CRVWSGSSYEQYF
TRBJ1-5 | TRBV20-1 | CSVNRKDQPQHF
TRBJ2-3 | TRBV27 | CASSKPGPGTDTQYF
TRBJ2-3 | TRBV10-3 | CAISDPGQSLTDTQYF
TRBJ1-1 | TRBV12-3/TRBV12-4 | CASRSLTGEGDTEAFF
TRBJ2-1 | TRBV18 | CASSPGGARNEQFF
TRBJ2-7 | TRBV12-3/TRBV12-4 | CASRQPPGREYF
TRBJ2-3 | TRBV18 | CASSSSGAASTDTQYF
TRBJ1-5 | TRBV12-3/TRBV12-4 | CASSRRDRVTNQPQHF
TRBJ2-5 | TRBV12-3/TRBV12-4 | CASSLRGTQYF
TRBJ2-1 | TRBV15 | CATSRGPTGEHEQFF
TRBJ2-7 | TRBV4-2 | CASSQDGPRLGIHEQYF
TRBJ2-5 | TRBV5-1 | CASSFPDTYQETQYF
TRBJ1-4 | TRBV5-1 | CASSRTDINEKLFF
TRBJ2-3 | TRBV6-1 | CASSGTLTDSNLGTDTQYF
TRBJ1-2 | TRBV5-1 | CASSLDTGANYGYTF
TRBJ1-2 | TRBV18 | CASSPGGQGFGYTF
TRBJ2-1 | TRBV12-3/TRBV12-4 | CASSFRPGTPYNEQFF
TRBJ2-7 | TRBV7-6 | CASSKDRYEQYF
TRBJ2-1 | TRBV5-1 | CASSPPGGAYNEQFF
TRBJ2-1 | TRBV7-9 | CASSLARDSSWALQFF
TRBJ2-7 | TRBV5-1 | CASSLLPALYEQYF
TRBJ2-7 | TRBV20-1 | CSASPGQTASYEQYF
TRBJ2-5 | TRBV27 | CASSFIVGETQYF
TRBJ1-5 | TRBV19 | CASSQDGRNQPQHF
TRBJ2-1 | TRBV14 | CASSRGPVGQFF
TRBJ2-1 | TRBV7-2 | CASSSNPGQSLYNEQFF
TRBJ2-1 | TRBV7-8 | CASSLGSRGLANEQFF
TRBJ2-3 | TRBV12-3/TRBV12-4 | CASGQGSDTQYF